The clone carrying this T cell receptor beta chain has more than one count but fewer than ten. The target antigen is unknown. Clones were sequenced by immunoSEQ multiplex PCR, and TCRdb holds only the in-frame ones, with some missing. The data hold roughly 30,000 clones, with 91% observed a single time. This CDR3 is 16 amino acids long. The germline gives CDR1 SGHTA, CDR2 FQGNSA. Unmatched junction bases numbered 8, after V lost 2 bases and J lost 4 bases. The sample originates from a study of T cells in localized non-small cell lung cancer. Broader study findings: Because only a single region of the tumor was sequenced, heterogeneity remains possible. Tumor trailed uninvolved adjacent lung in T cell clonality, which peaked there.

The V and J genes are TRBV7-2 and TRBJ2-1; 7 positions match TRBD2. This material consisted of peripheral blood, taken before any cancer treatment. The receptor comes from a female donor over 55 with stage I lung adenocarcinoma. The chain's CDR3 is CASSLTAGARYNEQFF. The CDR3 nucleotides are TGTGCCAGCAGCTTAACGGCGGGAGCCCGATACAATGAGCAGTTCTTC. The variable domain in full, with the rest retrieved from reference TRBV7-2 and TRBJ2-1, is GAGVSQSPSNKVTEKGKDVELRCDPISGHTALYWYRQSLGQGLEFLIYFQGNSAPDKSGLPSDRFSAERTGGSVSTLTIQRTQQEDSAVYLCASSLTAGARYNEQFFGPGTRLTVL.